This TCR beta chain emerged from a study of cytomegalovirus exposure and HLA in healthy donors. Study results and limitations: A prior analysis recorded that most TCR beta V segments were productive about 87% or about 30% of the time.

As concerns this clone: What it binds is not known.

The PCR made use of 60 Vbeta and 13 Jbeta primers. TCRdb keeps only in-frame clones here, not all; method: immunoSEQ multiplex PCR. The sample yields over 150,000 clones, around 82% seen once. The ends lost 5 bases at V and 6 bases at J; junction bases unmatched: 5. The CDR3 runs 14 residues. Germline V lookup: CDR1 MDHEN, CDR2 SYDVKM. V gene TRBV28 combines with J gene TRBJ1-4; 8 nucleotides agree with TRBD1. The specimen was PBMCs. The receptor comes from a man in his fifties in good health and CMV-seropositive. The chain's CDR3 is CASSRQGRYEKLFF. In DNA form, the CDR3 reads TGTGCCAGCAGTCGACAGGGGAGGTATGAAAAACTGTTTTTT.